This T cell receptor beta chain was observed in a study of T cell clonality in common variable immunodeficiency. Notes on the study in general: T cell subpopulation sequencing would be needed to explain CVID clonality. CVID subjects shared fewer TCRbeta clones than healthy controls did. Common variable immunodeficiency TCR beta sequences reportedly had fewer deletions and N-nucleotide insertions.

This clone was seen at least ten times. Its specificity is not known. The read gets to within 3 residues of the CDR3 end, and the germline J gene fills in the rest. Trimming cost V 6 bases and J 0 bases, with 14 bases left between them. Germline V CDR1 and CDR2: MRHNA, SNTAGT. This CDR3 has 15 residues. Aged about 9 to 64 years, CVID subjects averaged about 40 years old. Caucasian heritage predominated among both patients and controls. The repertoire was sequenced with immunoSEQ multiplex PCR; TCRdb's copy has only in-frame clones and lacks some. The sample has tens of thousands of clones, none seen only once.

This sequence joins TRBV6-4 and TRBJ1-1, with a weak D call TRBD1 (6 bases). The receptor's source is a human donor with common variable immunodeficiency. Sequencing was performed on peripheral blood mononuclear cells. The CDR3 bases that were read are TGTGCCAGCAGGGAATCACAGGGTATGAACACTGAA. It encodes CASRESQGMNTE. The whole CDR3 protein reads CASRESQGMNTEAFF.